One and the same sample provided the 13 T cell receptor beta chains below, sequenced in a study of shared clonotypes between healthy human individuals. Terminally differentiated effector memory CD45RA+ cells were excluded from the naive CD8 cells, which were CD45RO-negative and positively selected for CCR7. Clones were sequenced by immunoSEQ multiplex PCR, and TCRdb holds only the in-frame ones, with some missing. The profile shows under 600,000 clones, roughly 98% of them singletons. Input material: naive CD8+ T cells sorted from blood. The source of these receptors is a man younger than 45 in good health.

CDR3 nucleotides: TGTGCCAGCAGTGAGTGGGACAGGGAGTCCTACGAGCAGTACTTC. As protein: CASSEWDRESYEQYF. J is TRBJ2-7 and V is TRBV25-1; 9 nucleotides line up with TRBD1. V was pared by 3 bases and J by 1 base, with 4 bases of the junction left unmatched. This CDR3 contains 15 residues. Germline loops: CDR1 MGHDK, CDR2 SYGVNS.

This clone was found once. This sequence joins TRBV9 and TRBJ2-1; tentative D call: TRBD1 (6 bases). With 0 bases removed from V and 1 base from J, the gap between germline ends came to 8 bases. The germline gives CDR1 SGDLS, CDR2 YYNGEE. The CDR3 sequence is 15 residues long. The CDR3: CASSVGQGSYNEQFF. CDR3 DNA sequence: TGTGCCAGCAGCGTAGGGCAGGGGTCCTACAATGAGCAGTTCTTC.

This clone appeared a single time. The sample contains more than one DNA sequence encoding this CDR3. The chain couples TRBV9 to TRBJ2-1; TRBD2 matches 8 bases. In germline, CDR1 is SGDLS, CDR2 YYNGEE. The CDR3 contains 15 residues. J was trimmed by 9 bases and V by 0 bases; bases with no gene match: 8. In nucleotides, the CDR3 is TGTGCCAGCAGCGTAGATGCGGGAGGTATCGCTGAGCAGTTCTTC. The encoded protein is CASSVDAGGIAEQFF.

V is TRBV5-4 and J is TRBJ2-7; 7 bases align to TRBD1. Germline assignment: CDR1 SGHNT and CDR2 YYREEE (reference sequence). CDR3 length: 19 amino acids. Unmatched junction bases numbered 18, after V lost 3 bases and J lost 0 bases. The CDR3 loop is CASSYDSKNPGQSSYEQYF. CDR3 DNA sequence: TGTGCCAGCAGCTACGACTCTAAAAATCCGGGACAGAGCTCCTACGAGCAGTACTTC.

The chain uses TRBV4-1 and TRBJ2-1; 9 positions match TRBD1. Germline CDR1 MGHRA, CDR2 YSYEKL. This CDR3 has 16 residues. The junction had 4 bases not matched to a gene; V was cut back by 1 base and J by 3 bases. CDR3 sequence: CASSQVRQGVYNEQFF. CDR3 sequence (DNA): TGCGCCAGCAGCCAAGTAAGACAGGGGGTCTACAATGAGCAGTTCTTC.

The chain is built from TRBV7-8 and TRBJ2-2, with 11 nucleotides matching TRBD2. CDR3 length: 17 residues. V lost 4 bases to trimming and J lost 1 base; unmatched junction nucleotides: 5. Germline assignment: CDR1 SGHVS and CDR2 FQNEAQ. CDR3 nucleotide sequence: TGTGCCAGCAGCTCCGGGACTAGCGGAGGGAACACCGGGGAGCTGTTTTTT. This codes for CASSSGTSGGNTGELFF. Full variable domain (rest looked up from reference TRBV7-8 and TRBJ2-2): GAGVSQSPRYKVAKRGQDVALRCDPISGHVSLFWYQQALGQGPEFLTYFQNEAQLDKSGLPSDRFFAERPEGSVSTLKIQRTQQEDSAVYLCASSSGTSGGNTGELFFGEGSRLTVL.

Details on this clone: This sample includes further DNA sequences coding for the same CDR3. The rearrangement links TRBV7-6 to TRBJ2-1, with 7 positions matching TRBD2. Trimming cost V 1 base and J 10 bases; bases outside gene matches: 1. The CDR3 is made up of 12 amino acids. Germline V gene data show CDR1 as SGHVS and CDR2 as FNYEAQ. CDR3 residues: CASSLGGGEQFF. CDR3 DNA sequence: TGTGCCAGCAGCTTAGGGGGGGGAGAGCAGTTCTTC.

The chain is built from TRBV7-2 and TRBJ2-7; TRBD2 aligns across 8 bases. With 5 bases clipped from V and 0 bases from J, the junction kept 9 bases outside the gene matches. CDR3 length equals 16 residues. From germline, CDR1 is SGHTA and CDR2 FQGNSA. CDR3 in DNA: TGTGCCAGCAGCCTGTCGGTAGCGGGGAGCTCCTACGAGCAGTACTTC. Its translation is CASSLSVAGSSYEQYF.

The genes are TRBV5-1 and TRBJ2-7; 7 bases match TRBD2. V was clipped by 0 bases and J by 4 bases; unmatched bases: 4. The CDR3 is 14 amino acids. Germline CDR1 SGHRS, CDR2 YFSETQ. DNA of the CDR3: TGCGCCAGCAGCTTGGGCGGGAGATTTTACGAGCAGTACTTC. Protein: CASSLGGRFYEQYF. Full variable domain (missing parts from reference TRBV5-1 and TRBJ2-7): KAGVTQTPRYLIKTRGQQVTLSCSPISGHRSVSWYQQTPGQGLQFLFEYFSETQRNKGNFPGRFSGRQFSNSRSEMNVSTLELGDSALYLCASSLGGRFYEQYFGPGTRLTVT.

The chain joins TRBV27 to TRBJ2-1; D is possibly TRBD2 (5 bases). Germline CDR1 MNHEY, CDR2 SMNVEV (reference sequence). The V end was cut by 7 bases, the J end by 1 base, with 17 bases between. There are 16 residues in the CDR3. The CDR3 DNA is TGTGCCAGCACCTCTCACAGCGGTCAATCCTACAATGAGCAGTTCTTC. Translation: CASTSHSGQSYNEQFF.

This rearrangement joins TRBV18 to TRBJ2-7; tentative D call: TRBD1 (6 bases). The CDR3 has 15 amino acids. Germline V gene lookup returns CDR1 KGHSH and CDR2 LQKENI. With 4 bases removed from V and 2 bases from J, the gap between germline ends came to 15 bases. CDR3 bases: TGTGCCAGCTCACTACCCGGGACAAAAGCCTACGAGCAGTACTTC. It encodes CASSLPGTKAYEQYF.

This clone occurred once. The chain links TRBV29-1 to TRBJ1-4, with D perhaps matching TRBD1 (5 bases). Germline V gives CDR1 SQVTM, CDR2 ANQGSEA. The CDR3 runs to 14 residues. Trimming took 4 bases from V and 8 from J, leaving 17 bases between them. The CDR3 region is CSVGRPGEGEKLFF. For the CDR3, the DNA is TGCAGCGTTGGACGTCCGGGAGAGGGGGAAAAACTGTTTTTT.

V and J are TRBV6-1 and TRBJ2-1; 8 bases fit TRBD2. Germline CDR1 MNHNS, CDR2 SASEGT. J was trimmed by 1 base and V by 7 bases; bases with no gene match: 6. This CDR3 contains 15 residues. CDR3 region: CASIPAGASYNEQFF. The CDR3 DNA is TGTGCCAGCATTCCAGCGGGAGCGTCCTACAATGAGCAGTTCTTC.